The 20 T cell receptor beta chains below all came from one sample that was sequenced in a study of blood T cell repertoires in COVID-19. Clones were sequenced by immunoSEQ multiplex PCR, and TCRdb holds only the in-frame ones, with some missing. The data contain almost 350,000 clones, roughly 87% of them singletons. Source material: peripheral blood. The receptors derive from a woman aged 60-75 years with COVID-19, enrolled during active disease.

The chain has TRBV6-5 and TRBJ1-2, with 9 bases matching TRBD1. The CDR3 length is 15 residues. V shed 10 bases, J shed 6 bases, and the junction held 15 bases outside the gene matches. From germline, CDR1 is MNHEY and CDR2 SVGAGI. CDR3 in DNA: TGTGCCACTCGAGGGGGACCGGGACAGGGAAATGGCTACACCTTC. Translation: CATRGGPGQGNGYTF.

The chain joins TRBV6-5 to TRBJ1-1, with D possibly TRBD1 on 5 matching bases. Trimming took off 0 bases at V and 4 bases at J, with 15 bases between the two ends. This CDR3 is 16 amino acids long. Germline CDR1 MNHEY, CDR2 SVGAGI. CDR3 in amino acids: CASSYSRTGGSTEAFF. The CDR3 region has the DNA TGTGCCAGCAGTTACTCCCGAACAGGCGGTAGCACTGAAGCTTTCTTT.

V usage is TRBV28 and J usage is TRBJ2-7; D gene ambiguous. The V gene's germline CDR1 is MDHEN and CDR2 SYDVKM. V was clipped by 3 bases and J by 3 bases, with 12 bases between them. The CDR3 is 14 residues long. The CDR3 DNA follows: TGTGCCAGCAGTTTTTCCCAGAATGGCTACGAGCAGTACTTC. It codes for CASSFSQNGYEQYF.

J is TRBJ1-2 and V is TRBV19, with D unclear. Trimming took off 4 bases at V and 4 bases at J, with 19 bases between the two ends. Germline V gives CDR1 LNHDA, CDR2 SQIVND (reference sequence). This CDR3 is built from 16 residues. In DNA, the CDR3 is TGTGCCAGTAGTACATTGGGGATCGCGGGATCCTATGGCTACACCTTC. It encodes CASSTLGIAGSYGYTF.

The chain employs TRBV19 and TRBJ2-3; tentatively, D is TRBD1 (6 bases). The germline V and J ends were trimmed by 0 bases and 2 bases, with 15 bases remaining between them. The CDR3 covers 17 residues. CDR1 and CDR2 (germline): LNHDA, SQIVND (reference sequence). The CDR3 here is CASSIDNGPGATDTQYF. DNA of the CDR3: TGTGCCAGTAGTATAGATAACGGGCCAGGGGCCACAGATACGCAGTATTTT.

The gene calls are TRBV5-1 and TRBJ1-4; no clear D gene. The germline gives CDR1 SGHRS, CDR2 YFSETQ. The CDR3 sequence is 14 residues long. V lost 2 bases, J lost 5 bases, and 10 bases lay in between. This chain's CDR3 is CASSLGRGNEKLFF. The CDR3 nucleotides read TGCGCCAGCAGCTTAGGCAGAGGCAATGAAAAACTGTTTTTT.

Here the CDR3 reads CAQRGTANTGELFF. Here the CDR3 DNA reads TGTGCCCAGAGGGGGACAGCGAACACCGGGGAGCTGTTTTTT. The rearrangement joins TRBV30 to TRBJ2-2; 7 bases fit TRBD1. The germline V gene has CDR1 GTSNPN and CDR2 SVGIG (reference sequence). This CDR3 is built from 14 residues. V lost 8 bases to trimming and J lost 0 bases; unmatched junction nucleotides: 6.

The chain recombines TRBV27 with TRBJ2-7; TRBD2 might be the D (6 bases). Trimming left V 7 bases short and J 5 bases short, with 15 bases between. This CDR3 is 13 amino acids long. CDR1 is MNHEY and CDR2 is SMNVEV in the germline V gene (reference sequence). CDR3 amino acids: CASKHLWGDEQYF. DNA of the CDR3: TGTGCCAGCAAACACCTATGGGGGGACGAGCAGTACTTC.

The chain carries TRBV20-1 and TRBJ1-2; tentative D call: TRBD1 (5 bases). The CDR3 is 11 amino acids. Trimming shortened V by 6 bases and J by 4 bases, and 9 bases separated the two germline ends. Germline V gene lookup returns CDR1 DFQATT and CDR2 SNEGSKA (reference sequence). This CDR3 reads CSARVVYGYTF. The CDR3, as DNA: TGCAGTGCCAGGGTGGTCTATGGCTACACCTTC.

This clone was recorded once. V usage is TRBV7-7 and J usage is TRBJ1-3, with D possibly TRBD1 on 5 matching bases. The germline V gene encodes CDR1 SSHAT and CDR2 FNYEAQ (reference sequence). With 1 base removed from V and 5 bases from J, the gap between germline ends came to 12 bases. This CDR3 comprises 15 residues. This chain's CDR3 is CASSLDGGGRNTIYF. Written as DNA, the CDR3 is TGTGCCAGCAGCTTAGACGGGGGAGGGAGAAACACCATATATTTT.

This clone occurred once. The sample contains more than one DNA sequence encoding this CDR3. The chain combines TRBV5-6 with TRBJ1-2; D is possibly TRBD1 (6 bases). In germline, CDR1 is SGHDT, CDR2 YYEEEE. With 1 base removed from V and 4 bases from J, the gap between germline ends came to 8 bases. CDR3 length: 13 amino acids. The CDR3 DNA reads TGTGCCAGCAGCTTGTCAGGGGTCTATGGCTACACCTTC. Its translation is CASSLSGVYGYTF.

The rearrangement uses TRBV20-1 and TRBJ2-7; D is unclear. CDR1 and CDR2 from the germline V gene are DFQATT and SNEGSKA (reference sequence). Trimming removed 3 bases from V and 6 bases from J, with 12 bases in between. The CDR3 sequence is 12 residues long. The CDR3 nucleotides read TGCAGTGCTAGTCAGGTACGGCTCGAGCAGTACTTC. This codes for CSASQVRLEQYF.

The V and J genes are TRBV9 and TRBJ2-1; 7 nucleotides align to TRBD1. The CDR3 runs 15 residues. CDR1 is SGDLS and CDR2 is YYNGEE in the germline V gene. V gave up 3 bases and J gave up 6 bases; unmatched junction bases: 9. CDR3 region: CASSEGALAGNEQFF. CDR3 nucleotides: TGTGCCAGCAGCGAGGGGGCGTTGGCCGGCAATGAGCAGTTCTTC.

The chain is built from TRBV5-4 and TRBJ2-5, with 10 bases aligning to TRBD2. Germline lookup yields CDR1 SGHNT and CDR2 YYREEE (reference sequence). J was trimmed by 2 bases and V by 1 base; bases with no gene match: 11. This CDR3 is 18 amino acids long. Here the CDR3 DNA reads TGTGCCAGCAGCTTGTTATCACTAGCGGGGTCCTCACAAGAGACCCAGTACTTC. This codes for CASSLLSLAGSSQETQYF.

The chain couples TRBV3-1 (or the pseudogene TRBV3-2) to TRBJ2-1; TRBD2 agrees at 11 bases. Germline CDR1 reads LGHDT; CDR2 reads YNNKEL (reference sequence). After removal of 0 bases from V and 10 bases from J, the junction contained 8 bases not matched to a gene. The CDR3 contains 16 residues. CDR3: CASSQDLLAGVGEQFF. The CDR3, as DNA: TGTGCCAGCAGCCAAGATCTACTAGCGGGGGTAGGGGAGCAGTTCTTC.

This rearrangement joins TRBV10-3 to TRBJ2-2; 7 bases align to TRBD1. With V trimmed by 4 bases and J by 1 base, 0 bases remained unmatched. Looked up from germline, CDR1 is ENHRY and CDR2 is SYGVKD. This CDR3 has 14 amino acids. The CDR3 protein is CAISGQGNTGELFF. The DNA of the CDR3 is TGTGCCATCAGTGGACAGGGGAACACCGGGGAGCTGTTTTTT.

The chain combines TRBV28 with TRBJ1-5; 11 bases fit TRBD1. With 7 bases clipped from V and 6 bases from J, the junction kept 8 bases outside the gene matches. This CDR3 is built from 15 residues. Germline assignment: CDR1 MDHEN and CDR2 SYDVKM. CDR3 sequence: CASTFSDRGLQPQHF. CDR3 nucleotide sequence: TGTGCCAGCACCTTTTCGGACAGGGGGCTTCAGCCCCAGCATTTT.

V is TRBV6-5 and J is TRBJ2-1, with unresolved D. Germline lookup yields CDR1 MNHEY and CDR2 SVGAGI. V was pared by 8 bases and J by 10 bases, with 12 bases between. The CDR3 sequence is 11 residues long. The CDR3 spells CASALGLEQFF. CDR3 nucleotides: TGTGCCAGCGCCCTAGGCCTCGAGCAGTTCTTC.

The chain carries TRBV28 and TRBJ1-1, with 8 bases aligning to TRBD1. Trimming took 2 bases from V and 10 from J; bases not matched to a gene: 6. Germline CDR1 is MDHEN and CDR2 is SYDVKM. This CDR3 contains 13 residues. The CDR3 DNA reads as TGTGCCAGCAGTTTACTCGGACAGGGAAGAGCTTTCTTT. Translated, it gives CASSLLGQGRAFF.

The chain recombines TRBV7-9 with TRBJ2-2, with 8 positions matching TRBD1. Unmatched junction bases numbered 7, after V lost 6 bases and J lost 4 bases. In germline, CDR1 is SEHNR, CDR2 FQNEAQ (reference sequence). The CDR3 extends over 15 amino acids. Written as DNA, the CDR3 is TGTGCCAGCAGTCGCCCGGGACAGGTCACCGGGGAGCTGTTTTTT. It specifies CASSRPGQVTGELFF.